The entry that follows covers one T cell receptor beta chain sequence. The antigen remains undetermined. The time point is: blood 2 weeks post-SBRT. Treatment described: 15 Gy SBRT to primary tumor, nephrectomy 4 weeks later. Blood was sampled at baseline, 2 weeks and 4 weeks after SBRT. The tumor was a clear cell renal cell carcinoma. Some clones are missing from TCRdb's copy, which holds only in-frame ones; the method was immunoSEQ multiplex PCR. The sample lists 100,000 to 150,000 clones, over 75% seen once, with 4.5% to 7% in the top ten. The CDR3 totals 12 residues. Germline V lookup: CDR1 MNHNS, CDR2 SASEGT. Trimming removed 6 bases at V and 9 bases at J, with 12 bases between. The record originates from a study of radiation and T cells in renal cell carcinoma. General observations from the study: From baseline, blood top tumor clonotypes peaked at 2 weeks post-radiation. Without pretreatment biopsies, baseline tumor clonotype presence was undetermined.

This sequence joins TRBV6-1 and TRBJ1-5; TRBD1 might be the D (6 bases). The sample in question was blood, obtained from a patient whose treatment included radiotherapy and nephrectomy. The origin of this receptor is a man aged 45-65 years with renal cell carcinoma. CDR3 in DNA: TGTGCCAGCAGGGCAGGGGTCTTGCCCCAGCATTTT. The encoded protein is CASRAGVLPQHF.